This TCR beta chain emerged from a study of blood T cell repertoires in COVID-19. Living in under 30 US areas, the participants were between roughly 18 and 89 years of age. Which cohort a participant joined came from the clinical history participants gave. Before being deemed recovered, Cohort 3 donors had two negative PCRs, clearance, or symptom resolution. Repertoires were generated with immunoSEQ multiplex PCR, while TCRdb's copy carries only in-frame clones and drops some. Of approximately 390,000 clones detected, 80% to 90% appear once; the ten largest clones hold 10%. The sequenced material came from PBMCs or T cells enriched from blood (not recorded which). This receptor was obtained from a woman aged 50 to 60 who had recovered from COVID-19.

CDR3 protein: CASSSSGREKLFF. The DNA for the CDR3 is TGTGCCAGCAGCTCCTCAGGGAGGGAAAAACTGTTTTTT. The chain is built from TRBV7-9 and TRBJ1-4; a weak D match, TRBD1 (5 bases). Per the germline V gene, CDR1 is SEHNR and CDR2 is FQNEAQ (reference sequence). The V gene lost 4 bases and the J gene lost 8 bases, with 11 bases spanning the gap. The CDR3 totals 13 residues.